This entry lists 4 T cell receptor beta chains sequenced from one sample in a study of blood T cell repertoires in COVID-19. The data were produced by immunoSEQ multiplex PCR, yet TCRdb's version contains in-frame clones alone and is incomplete. The table records roughly 370,000 clones, approximately 90% of them present only once. Material for sequencing was PBMCs or T cells enriched from blood (not recorded which). These TCRs come from a woman in her fifties or sixties who had recovered from COVID-19.

CDR3 in DNA: TGTGCCAGCAGCCAAGCTAGAGGGAACACCGCCGGACGAGGATACACCTTC. Residues: CASSQARGNTAGRGYTF. The chain joins TRBV3-1 (or the pseudogene TRBV3-2) to TRBJ1-2; D remains unclear. Germline lookup yields CDR1 LGHDT and CDR2 YNNKEL (reference sequence). The CDR3 is made up of 17 amino acids. Trimming took off 1 base at V and 11 bases at J, with 26 bases between the two ends.

The gene calls are TRBV3-1 (or the pseudogene TRBV3-2) and TRBJ2-3, with 8 bases fitting TRBD2. The V and J ends lost 1 base and 4 bases, in that order; junction bases with no gene match: 7. The CDR3 has 16 residues. Germline lookup yields CDR1 LGHDT and CDR2 YNNKEL (reference sequence). This chain's CDR3 is CASSQGGLVRADTQYF. The CDR3, as DNA: TGTGCCAGCAGCCAAGGGGGACTAGTCCGAGCAGATACGCAGTATTTT.

The DNA of the CDR3 is TGTGCCAGCAGCCTAGACAGTTACGAGCAGTACTTC. This codes for CASSLDSYEQYF. The V and J genes are TRBV4-2 and TRBJ2-7; TRBD1 might be the D (5 bases). V lost 4 bases and J lost 4, with 8 bases in between. Germline V gene data show CDR1 as LGHNA and CDR2 as YNFKEQ. This CDR3 region has 12 residues.

With regard to this clone: One junction end does not reproduce the germline sequence, and a read error may be involved. V is TRBV2 and J is TRBJ2-3, with TRBD2 identical over 12 bases. The length of the CDR3 is 13 residues. Germline loops: CDR1 SNHLY, CDR2 FYNNEI. The CDR3 DNA follows: TGTGCCAGCACCCAAGGGGCTAGCGGGGGGGGATTGTTT. Amino acid sequence: CASTQGASGGGLF.